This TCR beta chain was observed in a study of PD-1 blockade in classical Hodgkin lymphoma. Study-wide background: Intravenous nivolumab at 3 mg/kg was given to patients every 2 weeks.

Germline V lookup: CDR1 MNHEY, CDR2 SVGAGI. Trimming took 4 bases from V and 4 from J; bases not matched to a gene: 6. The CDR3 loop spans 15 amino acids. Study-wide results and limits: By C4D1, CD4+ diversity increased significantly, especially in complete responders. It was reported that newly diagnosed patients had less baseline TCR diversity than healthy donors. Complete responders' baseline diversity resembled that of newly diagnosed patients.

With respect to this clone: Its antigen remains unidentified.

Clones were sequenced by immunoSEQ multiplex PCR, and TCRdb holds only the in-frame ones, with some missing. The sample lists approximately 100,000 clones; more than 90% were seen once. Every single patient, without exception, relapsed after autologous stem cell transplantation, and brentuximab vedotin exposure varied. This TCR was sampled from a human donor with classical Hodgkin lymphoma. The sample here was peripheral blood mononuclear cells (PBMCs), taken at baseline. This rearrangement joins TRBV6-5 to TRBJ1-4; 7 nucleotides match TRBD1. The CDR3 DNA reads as TGTGCCAGCAGTTCTCCACGACAGGGTAATGAAAAACTGTTTTTT. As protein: CASSSPRQGNEKLFF.